These T cell receptor beta chains were read from a single sample in a study of blood T cell repertoires in COVID-19. Profiled with immunoSEQ multiplex PCR; TCRdb holds only in-frame clones, not every one. The sample contains more than 90,000 clones, around 85% of which appear only once. What was sequenced was peripheral blood. The origin of the receptors is a man at least 80 years old with acute or convalescent COVID-19. The CDR3 runs from the conserved cysteine through the conserved F or W. A D gene is named only where the DNA matches it firmly. Where a row states a size, it is once, few, many or the class of an expanded clone; other rows omit it.

d_call,clone_size,v_call,j_call,cdr3_nt,cdr3_aa
TRBD2,once,TRBV15,TRBJ2-1,TGTGCCACCAGCAGAGATCGGCTAGCGGCTACGGGATGGAATGAGCAGTTCTTC,CATSRDRLAATGWNEQFF
TRBD2,.,TRBV3-1/TRBV3-2,TRBJ2-3,TGTGCCAGCAGCCAAGTAAGGCTAGCGGGCGCAGATACGCAGTATTTT,CASSQVRLAGADTQYF
.,once,TRBV28,TRBJ1-2,TGTGCCAGCAGATCAGGGATGGGCTATGGCTACACCTTC,CASRSGMGYGYTF
TRBD2,.,TRBV7-9,TRBJ2-1,TGTGCCAGCAGCTCGACTAGCAGCCATCTCTACAATGAGCAGTTCTTC,CASSSTSSHLYNEQFF
.,.,TRBV30,TRBJ2-3,TGTGCCTGGAGTGTACTCCATCAGGGGAGAGATACGCAGTATTTT,CAWSVLHQGRDTQYF
TRBD1,.,TRBV15,TRBJ1-2,TGTGCCACCAGCAGACATCCCGGGACAGGGAATGGCTACACCTTC,CATSRHPGTGNGYTF
.,.,TRBV9,TRBJ2-7,TGTGCCAGCAGCCCGAGGGTGGGACATGCCTACGAGCAGTACTTC,CASSPRVGHAYEQYF
.,.,TRBV3-1/TRBV3-2,TRBJ2-1,TGTGCCAGCGGGGGGAATTACAATGAGCAGTTCTTC,CASGGNYNEQFF
TRBD1,.,TRBV19,TRBJ1-1,TGTGCCAGTAGTGCATTACCGGGACAGTGGAACACTGAAGCTTTCTTT,CASSALPGQWNTEAFF
TRBD1,.,TRBV28,TRBJ1-2,TGTGCCAGCATTCGTAAGCAGGGGGCGCGCGGCTACACCTTC,CASIRKQGARGYTF
.,.,TRBV28,TRBJ2-7,TGTGCCAGCACCTTGGGGGGGGCCGATGTATCCTACGAGCAGTACTTC,CASTLGGADVSYEQYF
TRBD1,.,TRBV5-1,TRBJ1-1,TGCGCCAGCAGCTTGGACAGGGGGCCTGGGGCTTTCTTT,CASSLDRGPGAFF
TRBD1,.,TRBV7-2,TRBJ2-2,TGTGCCAGCAGCTTTCGACCGACGGGACAGGTCACCGGGGAGCTGTTTTTT,CASSFRPTGQVTGELFF
.,.,TRBV24-1,TRBJ2-3,TGTGCCACCAGTGATTTGCGGGCCGGGGTGGCGCAGTATTTT,CATSDLRAGVAQYF
TRBD2,.,TRBV3-1/TRBV3-2,TRBJ2-3,TGTGCCAGCAGCCGTCTAGCGGGACGTGGAACAGATACGCAGTATTTT,CASSRLAGRGTDTQYF
TRBD1,.,TRBV11-3,TRBJ1-1,TGTGCCAGCAGTACCGGACAGGGGGCCACTGAAGCTTTCTTT,CASSTGQGATEAFF
TRBD1,.,TRBV28,TRBJ2-7,TGTGCCAGCAGTTTGCAGGACAGGGATCTTAACGAGCAGTACTTC,CASSLQDRDLNEQYF
.,.,TRBV7-9,TRBJ2-7,TGTGCCAGCAGCTTAGTCTATGGGAGCGAGCAGTACTTC,CASSLVYGSEQYF
.,.,TRBV20-1,TRBJ2-5,TGCAGTGCTAAGACAGGAACCAACTTC,CSAKTGTNF
TRBD1,.,TRBV7-3,TRBJ2-5,TGTGCCAGCAGCCCCTACAGGGGCCACGAGACCCAGTACTTC,CASSPYRGHETQYF
TRBD1,.,TRBV24-1,TRBJ1-2,TGTGCCACCAGTGCCGGGACAGGGGGACGCTATGGCTACACCTTC,CATSAGTGGRYGYTF
TRBD2,.,TRBV6-5,TRBJ2-1,TGTGCCAGCAGTTATCCGGGACTAGGGTACAATGAGCAGTTCTTC,CASSYPGLGYNEQFF
.,few,TRBV28,TRBJ2-2,TGTGCCACCGATTCAGGGCTCACCGGGGAGCTGTTTTTT,CATDSGLTGELFF
TRBD2,.,TRBV19,TRBJ2-7,TGTGCCAGTAGTCTCCCCGGGAGGGCCGACTACGAGCAGTACTTC,CASSLPGRADYEQYF
.,.,TRBV11-2,TRBJ1-2,TGTGCCAGCAGCTTAGGCTCAGGGCCGACCTATGGCTACACCTTC,CASSLGSGPTYGYTF
TRBD2,.,TRBV19,TRBJ2-7,TGTGCCAGTAAGGGACTAGCGGGGGCCTACGAGCAGTACTTC,CASKGLAGAYEQYF
.,.,TRBV6-1,TRBJ2-1,TGTGCCAGCAGTGAACTGGAGGTAGGATACAATGAGCAGTTCTTC,CASSELEVGYNEQFF
.,.,TRBV3-1/TRBV3-2,TRBJ2-5,TGTGCCAGCAGCCTCCTTTCCCCTGTGGAGACCCAGTACTTC,CASSLLSPVETQYF
TRBD2,.,TRBV27,TRBJ2-7,TGTGCCAGCAGTTACAGCGGGAAACTCTTCTACGAGCAGTACTTC,CASSYSGKLFYEQYF
TRBD2,.,TRBV5-1,TRBJ2-7,TGCGCCAGCACCCTTCAAGGGACTAGCGCCTTACAAACCTACGAGCAGTACTTC,CASTLQGTSALQTYEQYF
.,.,TRBV12-3/TRBV12-4,TRBJ1-2,TGTGCCAGCAGTTTGGGGGGGCGCTGGGGCTACACCTTC,CASSLGGRWGYTF
TRBD1,.,TRBV18,TRBJ1-4,TGTGCCAGCTCACCTAGCCAGGGGGCGGCTGCTGAAAAACTGTTTTTT,CASSPSQGAAAEKLFF